This T cell receptor (beta chain) was found in a study of blood T cells in healthy people across ages. Points from the study as a whole: Strongly correlated with naive T cell percentage was TCR beta diversity. The fall in TCR beta diversity per million T cells was roughly linear with age.

Remarks on this clonotype: What it binds is not known.

The germline V gene has CDR1 SNHLY and CDR2 FYNNEI. The CDR3 runs 15 residues. Trimming left V 4 bases short and J 4 bases short, with 14 bases between. A second PCR of roughly 6 to 12 cycles used a sample-barcoded 5' primer and a J-beta primer mix. All samples gave at least 2.5 million CDR3-containing paired-end reads. One entry per CDR3 protein, called by TCRdb with MiXCR from the 5' RACE reads. The sample lists about 1,600,000 distinct CDR3 sequences, roughly 45% occurring once. Those donating, healthy Caucasian individuals from Russia, were aged 6 to 90. The TCR comes from a woman in her late teens or twenties in good health. Sequenced material: blood. This chain joins TRBV2 and TRBJ2-1, with D perhaps TRBD1 (7 bases). This chain's CDR3 is CASSGGAGQYNEQFF. In DNA form, the CDR3 reads TGTGCCAGCAGTGGGGGGGCGGGACAGTACAATGAGCAGTTCTTC.